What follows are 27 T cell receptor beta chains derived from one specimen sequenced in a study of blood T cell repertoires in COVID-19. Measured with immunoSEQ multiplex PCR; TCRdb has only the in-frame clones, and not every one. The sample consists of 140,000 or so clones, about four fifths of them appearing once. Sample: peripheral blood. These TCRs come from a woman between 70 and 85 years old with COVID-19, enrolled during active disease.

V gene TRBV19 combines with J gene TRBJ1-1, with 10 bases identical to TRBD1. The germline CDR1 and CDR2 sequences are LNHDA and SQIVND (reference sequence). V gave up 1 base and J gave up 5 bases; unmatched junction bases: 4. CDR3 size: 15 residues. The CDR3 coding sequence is TGTGCCAGTAGTATAGGACAGGGGGCCCGGACTGAAGCTTTCTTT. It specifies CASSIGQGARTEAFF.

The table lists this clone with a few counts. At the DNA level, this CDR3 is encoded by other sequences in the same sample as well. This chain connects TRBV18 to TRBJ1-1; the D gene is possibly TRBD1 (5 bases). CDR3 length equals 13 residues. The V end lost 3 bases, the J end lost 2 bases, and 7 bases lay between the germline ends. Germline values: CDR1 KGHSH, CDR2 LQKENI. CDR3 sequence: CASSPQGNTEAFF. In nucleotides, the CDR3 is TGTGCCAGCTCACCTCAGGGAAACACTGAAGCTTTCTTT.

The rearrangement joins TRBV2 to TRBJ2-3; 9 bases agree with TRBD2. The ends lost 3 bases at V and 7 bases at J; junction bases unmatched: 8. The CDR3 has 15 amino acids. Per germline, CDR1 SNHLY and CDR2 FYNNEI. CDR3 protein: CASSEDSGGSNTQYF. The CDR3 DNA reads TGTGCCAGCAGTGAGGATAGCGGGGGATCGAATACGCAGTATTTT.

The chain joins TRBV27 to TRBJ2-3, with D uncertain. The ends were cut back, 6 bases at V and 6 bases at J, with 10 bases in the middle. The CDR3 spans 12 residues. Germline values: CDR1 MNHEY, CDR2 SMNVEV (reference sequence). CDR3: CASSQATDTQYF. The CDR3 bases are TGTGCCAGCAGCCAAGCCACGGATACGCAGTATTTT.

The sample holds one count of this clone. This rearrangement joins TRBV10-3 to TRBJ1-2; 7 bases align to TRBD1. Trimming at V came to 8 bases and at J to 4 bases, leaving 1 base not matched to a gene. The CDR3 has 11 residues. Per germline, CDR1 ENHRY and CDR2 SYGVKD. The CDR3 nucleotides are TGTGCCATCGGGGACAGCTATGGCTACACCTTC. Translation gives CAIGDSYGYTF.

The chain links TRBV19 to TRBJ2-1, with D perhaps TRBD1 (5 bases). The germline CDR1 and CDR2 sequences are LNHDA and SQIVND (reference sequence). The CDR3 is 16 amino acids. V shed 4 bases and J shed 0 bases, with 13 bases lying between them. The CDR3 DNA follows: TGTGCCAGTAGTAGAAGGACACCGAGCTCCTACAATGAGCAGTTCTTC. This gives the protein CASSRRTPSSYNEQFF.

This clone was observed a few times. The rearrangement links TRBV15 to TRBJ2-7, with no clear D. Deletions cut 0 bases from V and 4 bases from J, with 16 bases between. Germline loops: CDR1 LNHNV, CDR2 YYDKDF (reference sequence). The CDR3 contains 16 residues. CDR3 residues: CATSRDKAGAVYEQYF. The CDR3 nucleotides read TGTGCCACCAGCAGAGATAAGGCCGGCGCGGTATACGAGCAGTACTTC.

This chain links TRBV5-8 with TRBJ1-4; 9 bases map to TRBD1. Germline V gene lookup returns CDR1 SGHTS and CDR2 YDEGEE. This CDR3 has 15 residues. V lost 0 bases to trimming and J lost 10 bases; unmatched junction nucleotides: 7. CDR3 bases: TGTGCCAGCAGCTTGGAGGGGGACAGGGCGGGAAAACTGTTTTTT. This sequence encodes CASSLEGDRAGKLFF.

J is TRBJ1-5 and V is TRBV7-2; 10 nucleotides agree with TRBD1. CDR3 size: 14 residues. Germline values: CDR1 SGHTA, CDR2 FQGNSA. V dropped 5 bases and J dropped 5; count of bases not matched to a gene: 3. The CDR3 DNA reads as TGTGCCAGCAGCCTGGACAGGGGGTATCAGCCCCAGCATTTT. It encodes CASSLDRGYQPQHF.

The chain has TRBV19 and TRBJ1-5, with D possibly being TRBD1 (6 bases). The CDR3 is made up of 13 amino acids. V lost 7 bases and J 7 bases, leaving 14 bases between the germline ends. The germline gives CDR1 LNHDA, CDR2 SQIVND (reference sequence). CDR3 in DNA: TGTGCCAGTAACCCGGACAGACTACAGCCCCAGCATTTT. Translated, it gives CASNPDRLQPQHF.

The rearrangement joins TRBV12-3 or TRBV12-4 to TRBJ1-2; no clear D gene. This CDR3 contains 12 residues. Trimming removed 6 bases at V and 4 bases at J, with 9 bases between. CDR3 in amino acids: CASSSDTYGYTF. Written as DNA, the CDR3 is TGTGCCAGCAGCTCAGACACCTATGGCTACACCTTC.

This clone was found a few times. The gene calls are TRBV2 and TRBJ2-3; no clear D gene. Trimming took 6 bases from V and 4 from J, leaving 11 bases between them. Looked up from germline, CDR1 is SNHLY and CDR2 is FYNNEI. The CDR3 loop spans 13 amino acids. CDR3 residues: CASRATQSDTQYF. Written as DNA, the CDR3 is TGTGCCAGCAGGGCCACCCAGTCAGATACGCAGTATTTT.

CDR3 sequence reads: CASSDSGLYGYTF. The CDR3 DNA sequence: TGTGCCAGCAGTGATAGCGGCCTCTATGGCTACACCTTC. The V gene is TRBV6-1, the J gene TRBJ1-2, with D unresolved. This CDR3 contains 13 residues. Trimming cost V 3 bases and J 4 bases, with 9 bases left between them. Germline-derived CDR1 and CDR2 are MNHNS and SASEGT.

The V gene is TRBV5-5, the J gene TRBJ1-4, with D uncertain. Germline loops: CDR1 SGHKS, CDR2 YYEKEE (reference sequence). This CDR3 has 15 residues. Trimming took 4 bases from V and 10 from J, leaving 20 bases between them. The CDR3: CASSPYETQAGKLFF. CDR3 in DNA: TGTGCCAGCAGCCCTTACGAGACCCAGGCGGGAAAACTGTTTTTT.

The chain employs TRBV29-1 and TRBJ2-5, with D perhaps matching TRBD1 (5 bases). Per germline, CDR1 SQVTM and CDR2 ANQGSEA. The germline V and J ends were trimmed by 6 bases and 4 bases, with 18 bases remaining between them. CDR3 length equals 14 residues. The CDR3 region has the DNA TGCAGCGTCCGACAGCGACCCGTGTCAGAGACCCAGTACTTC. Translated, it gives CSVRQRPVSETQYF. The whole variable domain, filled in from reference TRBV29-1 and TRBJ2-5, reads SAVISQKPSRDICQRGTSLTIQCQVDSQVTMMFWYRQQPGQSLTLIATANQGSEATYESGFVIDKFPISRPNLTFSTLTVSNMSPEDSSIYLCSVRQRPVSETQYFGPGTRLLVL.

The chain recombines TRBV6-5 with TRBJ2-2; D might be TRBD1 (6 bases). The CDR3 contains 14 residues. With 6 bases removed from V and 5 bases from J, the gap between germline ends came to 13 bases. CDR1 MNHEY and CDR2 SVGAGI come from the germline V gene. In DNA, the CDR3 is TGTGCCAGCAGCTTCAGGGGTCAGACCGGGGAGCTGTTTTTT. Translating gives CASSFRGQTGELFF.

The CDR3 coding sequence is TGTGCCAGCAGCCAAGGGCCCCGAGGTACCACTGAAGCTTTCTTT. Translation gives CASSQGPRGTTEAFF. The chain couples TRBV3-1 (or the pseudogene TRBV3-2) to TRBJ1-1, with D unclear. The CDR3 is made up of 15 amino acids. In germline, CDR1 is LGHDT, CDR2 YNNKEL (reference sequence). V lost 1 base to trimming and J lost 4 bases, with 13 bases between them.

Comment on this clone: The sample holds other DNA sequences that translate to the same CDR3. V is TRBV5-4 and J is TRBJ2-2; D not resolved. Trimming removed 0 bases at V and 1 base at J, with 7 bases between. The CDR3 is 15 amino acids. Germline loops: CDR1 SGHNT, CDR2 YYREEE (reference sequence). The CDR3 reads CASSLDPGNTGELFF. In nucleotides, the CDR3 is TGTGCCAGCAGCTTGGATCCGGGGAACACCGGGGAGCTGTTTTTT.

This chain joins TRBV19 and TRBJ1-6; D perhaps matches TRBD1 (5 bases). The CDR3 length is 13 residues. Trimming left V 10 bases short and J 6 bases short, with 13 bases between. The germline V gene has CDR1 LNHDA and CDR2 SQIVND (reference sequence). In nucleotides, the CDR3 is TGTGCCACCAAACGACAGACTAATTCACCCCTCCACTTT. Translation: CATKRQTNSPLHF. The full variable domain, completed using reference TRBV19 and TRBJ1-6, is DGGITQSPKYLFRKEGQNVTLSCEQNLNHDAMYWYRQDPGQGLRLIYYSQIVNDFQKGDIAEGYSVSREKKESFPLTVTSAQKNPTAFYLCATKRQTNSPLHFGNGTRLTVT.

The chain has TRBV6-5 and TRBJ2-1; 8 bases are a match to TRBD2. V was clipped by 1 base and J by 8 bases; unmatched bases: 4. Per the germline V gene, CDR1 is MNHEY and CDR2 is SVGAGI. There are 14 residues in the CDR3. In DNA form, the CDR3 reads TGTGCCAGCAGTTACTGGGGGACTAGTGATGAGCAGTTCTTC. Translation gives CASSYWGTSDEQFF.

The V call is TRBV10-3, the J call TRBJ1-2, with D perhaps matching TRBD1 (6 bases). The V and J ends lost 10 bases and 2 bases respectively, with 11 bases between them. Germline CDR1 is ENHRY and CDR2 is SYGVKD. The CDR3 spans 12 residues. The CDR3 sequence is CASKQGNYGYTF. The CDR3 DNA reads TGTGCCAGCAAACAGGGAAACTATGGCTACACCTTC.

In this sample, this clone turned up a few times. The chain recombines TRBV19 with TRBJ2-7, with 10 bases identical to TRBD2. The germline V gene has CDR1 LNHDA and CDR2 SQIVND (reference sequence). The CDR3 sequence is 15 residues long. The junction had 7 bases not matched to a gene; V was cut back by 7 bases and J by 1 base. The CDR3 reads CASTPGTSASYEQYF. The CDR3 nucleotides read TGTGCCAGTACCCCCGGGACTAGCGCTTCCTACGAGCAGTACTTC.

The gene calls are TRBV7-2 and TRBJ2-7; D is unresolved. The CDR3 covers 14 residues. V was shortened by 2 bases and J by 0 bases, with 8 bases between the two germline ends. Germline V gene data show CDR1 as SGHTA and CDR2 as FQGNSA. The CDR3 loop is CASSLHDSSYEQYF. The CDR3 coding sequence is TGTGCCAGCAGCTTACACGATAGCTCCTACGAGCAGTACTTC.

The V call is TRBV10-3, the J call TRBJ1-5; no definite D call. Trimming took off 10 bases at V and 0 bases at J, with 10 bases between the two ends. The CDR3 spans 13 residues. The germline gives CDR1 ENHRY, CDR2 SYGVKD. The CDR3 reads CATTGYSNQPQHF. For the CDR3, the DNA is TGTGCCACTACGGGATATAGCAATCAGCCCCAGCATTTT.

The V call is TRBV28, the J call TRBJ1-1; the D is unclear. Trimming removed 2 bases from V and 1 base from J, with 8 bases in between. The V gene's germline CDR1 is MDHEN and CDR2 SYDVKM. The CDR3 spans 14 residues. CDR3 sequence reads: CASSLVQSNTEAFF. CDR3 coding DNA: TGTGCCAGCAGTTTAGTACAGTCGAACACTGAAGCTTTCTTT.

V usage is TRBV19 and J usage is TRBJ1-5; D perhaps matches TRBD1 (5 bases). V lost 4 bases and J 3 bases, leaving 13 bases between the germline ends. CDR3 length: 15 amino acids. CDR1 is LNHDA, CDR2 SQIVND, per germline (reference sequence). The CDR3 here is CASSTTYRYNQPQHF. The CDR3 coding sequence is TGTGCCAGTAGTACCACCTACAGGTACAATCAGCCCCAGCATTTT.

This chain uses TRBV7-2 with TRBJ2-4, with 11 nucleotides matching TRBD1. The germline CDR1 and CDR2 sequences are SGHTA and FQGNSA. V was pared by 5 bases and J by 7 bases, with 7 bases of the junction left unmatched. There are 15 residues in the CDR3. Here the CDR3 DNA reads TGTGCCAGCAGCCCGGACAGGGGGCAGGTGAACATTCAGTACTTC. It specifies CASSPDRGQVNIQYF.